This T cell receptor (beta chain) was identified in a study of tumor and adjacent non-tumor tissue in lung cancer. Regarding the study as a whole: Top 100 clones took a larger repertoire share in normal lung. Significantly higher TCR diversity was found in tumor than normal lung.

TCRbeta libraries were built with three rounds of nested PCR, modified from ARM-PCR. TCRdb redid the calling of the multiplex PCR reads with MiXCR, one entry per CDR3 protein. This sample carries more than 35,000 distinct CDR3 sequences, approximately 60% of them seen once, and the ten largest clones take 19%. No cell sorting was done before RNA was extracted from the tissue. The normal lung tissue was taken more than 3 cm from the tumor edge. Between August and November 2014, newly diagnosed, chemotherapy-naive lung cancer patients underwent thoracic surgery in China. Points on this clonotype: Antigen specificity is unknown.

Germline CDR1 and CDR2: SQVTM and ANQGSEA. V dropped 6 bases and J dropped 5; count of bases not matched to a gene: 12. This CDR3 spans 14 amino acids. The TCR sequence derives from a woman aged 40 to 50 with non-small cell lung cancer. Sequenced sample: distant non-tumor lung tissue. The chain couples TRBV29-1 to TRBJ2-7; 8 nucleotides agree with TRBD1. CDR3 in amino acids: CSVVTGTGFNEQYF. CDR3 DNA sequence: TGCAGCGTAGTTACCGGGACAGGCTTCAACGAGCAGTACTTC.